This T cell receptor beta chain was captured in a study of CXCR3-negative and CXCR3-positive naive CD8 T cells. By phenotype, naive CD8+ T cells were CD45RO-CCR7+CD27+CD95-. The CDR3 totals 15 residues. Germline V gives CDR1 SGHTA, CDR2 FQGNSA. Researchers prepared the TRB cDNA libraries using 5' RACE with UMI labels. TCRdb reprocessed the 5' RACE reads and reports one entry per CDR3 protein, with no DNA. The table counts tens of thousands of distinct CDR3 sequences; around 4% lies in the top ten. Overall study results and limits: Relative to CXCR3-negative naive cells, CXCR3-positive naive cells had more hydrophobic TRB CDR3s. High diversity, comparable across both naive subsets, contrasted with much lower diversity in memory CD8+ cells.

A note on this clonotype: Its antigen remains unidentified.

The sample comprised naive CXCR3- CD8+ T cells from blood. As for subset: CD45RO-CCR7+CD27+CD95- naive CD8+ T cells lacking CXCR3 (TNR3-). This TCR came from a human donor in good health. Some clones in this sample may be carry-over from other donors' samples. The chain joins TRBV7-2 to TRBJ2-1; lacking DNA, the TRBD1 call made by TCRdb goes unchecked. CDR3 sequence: CASSLAGQVYNEQFF.